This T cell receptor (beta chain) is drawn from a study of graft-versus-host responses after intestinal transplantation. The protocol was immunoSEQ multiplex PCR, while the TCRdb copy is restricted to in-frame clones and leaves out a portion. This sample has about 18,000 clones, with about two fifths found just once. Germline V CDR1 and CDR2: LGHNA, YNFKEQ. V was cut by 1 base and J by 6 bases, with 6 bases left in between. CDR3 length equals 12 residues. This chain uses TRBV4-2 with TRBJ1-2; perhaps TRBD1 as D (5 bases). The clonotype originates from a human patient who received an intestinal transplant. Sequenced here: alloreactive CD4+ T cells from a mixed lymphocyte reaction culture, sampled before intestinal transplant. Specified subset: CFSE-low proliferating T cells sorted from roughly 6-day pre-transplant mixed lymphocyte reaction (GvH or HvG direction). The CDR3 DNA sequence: TGTGCCAGCAGCCAAGGGGGGGATGGCTACACCTTC. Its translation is CASSQGGDGYTF.